The 8 T cell receptor beta chains in this list originate from one sample, sequenced in a study of blood T cell repertoires in COVID-19. Sequencing was performed with immunoSEQ multiplex PCR; in TCRdb, only in-frame clones are kept and a portion is missing. The table has around 460,000 clones, over 85% seen once; the top ten hold 0.8% to 0.9%. Sequenced sample: peripheral blood. These receptors all come from a man between 18 and 35 years old with COVID-19, enrolled during active disease.

This chain joins TRBV2 and TRBJ2-7; 7 bases line up with TRBD1. This CDR3 contains 14 residues. V lost 4 bases and J lost 2; bases outside the gene matches: 5. CDR1 SNHLY and CDR2 FYNNEI come from the germline V gene. This CDR3 reads CASSAGTVTYEQYF. The CDR3 bases are TGTGCCAGCAGTGCCGGGACAGTTACCTACGAGCAGTACTTC.

This chain joins TRBV13 and TRBJ2-3; 7 nucleotides line up with TRBD2. Germline CDR1 is PRHDT and CDR2 is FYEKMQ (reference sequence). This CDR3 comprises 14 residues. Germline trimming cut 4 bases from V and 2 bases from J; bases unmatched to any gene: 3. CDR3 in amino acids: CASSSSGYTDTQYF. CDR3 bases: TGTGCCAGCAGCTCTAGCGGTTACACAGATACGCAGTATTTT.

This clone has a handful of counts. The gene calls are TRBV11-3 and TRBJ2-7; TRBD1 aligns across 7 bases. V gave up 0 bases and J gave up 2 bases; unmatched junction bases: 7. Per germline, CDR1 SGHNT and CDR2 YENEEA. This CDR3 spans 16 amino acids. As DNA, the CDR3 is TGTGCCAGCAGCTTAGACGACAGGGAGCTCACCTACGAGCAGTACTTC. As protein: CASSLDDRELTYEQYF.

This clone was picked up one time. The chain links TRBV4-2 to TRBJ2-7, with D hard to call. The V gene's germline CDR1 is LGHNA and CDR2 YNFKEQ. The V gene lost 0 bases and the J gene lost 9 bases, with 18 bases spanning the gap. The CDR3 runs to 15 residues. Written as DNA, the CDR3 is TGTGCCAGCAGCCAAGATGCGACTCCCTTTCTTGGGCAGTACTTC. This encodes CASSQDATPFLGQYF.

CDR3 loop: CASSPELSNEQFF. Written as DNA, the CDR3 is TGTGCCAGCAGCCCCGAGTTGAGCAATGAGCAGTTCTTC. The genes are TRBV7-3 and TRBJ2-1; D call uncertain. This CDR3 has 13 amino acids. V was clipped by 5 bases and J by 6 bases, with 11 bases between them. Germline V lookup: CDR1 SGHTA, CDR2 FQGTGA.

Comment on this clone: Compared with germline, one end of the junction differs, possibly owing to a read error. The chain carries TRBV5-6 and TRBJ1-2; TRBD1 might be the D (5 bases). The CDR3 is made up of 14 amino acids. Germline CDR1 and CDR2: SGHDT and YYEEEE. The CDR3 loop reads CASSLGAGNSGYTF. In DNA, the CDR3 is TGTGCCAGCAGCTTGGGTGCAGGGAACTCTGGCTACACCTTC.

This rearrangement joins TRBV2 to TRBJ2-3; 10 bases align to TRBD2. J was trimmed by 3 bases and V by 7 bases; bases with no gene match: 7. CDR1 is SNHLY and CDR2 is FYNNEI in the germline V gene. The CDR3 runs 15 residues. CDR3 in DNA: TGTGCCAGCACGCAGCGGGGGGGGGTTACAGATACGCAGTATTTT. This translates into CASTQRGGVTDTQYF.

This chain uses TRBV6-4 with TRBJ2-2; unclear D gene. Trimming left V 4 bases short and J 1 base short, with 7 bases between. This CDR3 is built from 14 residues. Germline CDR1 and CDR2: MRHNA and SNTAGT. The CDR3 region is CASSVERNTGELFF. The CDR3 nucleotides are TGTGCCAGCAGTGTGGAGAGGAACACCGGGGAGCTGTTTTTT.